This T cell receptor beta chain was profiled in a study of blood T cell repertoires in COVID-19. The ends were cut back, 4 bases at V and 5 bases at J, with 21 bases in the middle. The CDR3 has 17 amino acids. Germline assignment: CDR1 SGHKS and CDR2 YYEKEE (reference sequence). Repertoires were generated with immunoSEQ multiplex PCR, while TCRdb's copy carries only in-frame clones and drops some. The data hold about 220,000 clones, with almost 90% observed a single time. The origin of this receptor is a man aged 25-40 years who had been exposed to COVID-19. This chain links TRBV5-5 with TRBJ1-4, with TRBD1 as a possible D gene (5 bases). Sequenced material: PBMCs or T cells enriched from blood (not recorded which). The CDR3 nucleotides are TGTGCCAGCAGCAACCCCCGGGGGGGGGAGAACAATGAAAAACTGTTTTTT. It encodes CASSNPRGGENNEKLFF. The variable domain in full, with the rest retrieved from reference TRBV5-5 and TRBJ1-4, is DAGVTQSPTHLIKTRGQQVTLRCSPISGHKSVSWYQQVLGQGPQFIFQYYEKEERGRGNFPDRFSARQFPNYSSELNVNALLLGDSALYLCASSNPRGGENNEKLFFGSGTQLSVL.